One sample yielded the 8 T cell receptor beta chains listed below, sequenced in a study of cytomegalovirus exposure and HLA in healthy donors. The PCR had 60 Vbeta and 13 Jbeta primers. Only in-frame clones appear in the TCRdb table, and some are missing; sequencing was by immunoSEQ multiplex PCR. The repertoire has some 150,000 clones, 80% to 85% of them found once; the top ten carry about 2.5%. Source material: PBMCs. The receptors here all came from a boy younger than 10 in good health and CMV-seronegative.

This clone was seen more than once but under ten times. The chain has TRBV27 and TRBJ2-7; maybe TRBD1 (6 bases). CDR1 and CDR2 (germline): MNHEY, SMNVEV (reference sequence). The V gene lost 3 bases and the J gene lost 5 bases, with 11 bases spanning the gap. The CDR3 is 13 amino acids. The chain's CDR3 is CASSFRGSDEQYF. In DNA form, the CDR3 reads TGTGCCAGCAGTTTCAGGGGATCGGACGAGCAGTACTTC.

The V call is TRBV11-1, the J call TRBJ2-7; the D gene is possibly TRBD2 (5 bases). Germline-derived CDR1 and CDR2 are SGHAT and FQDESV (reference sequence). V was clipped by 6 bases and J by 2 bases, with 17 bases between them. CDR3 size: 15 residues. The CDR3 DNA sequence: TGTGCCAGCAGGGGAAGGACCCCCGGGACCTACGAGCAGTACTTC. This translates into CASRGRTPGTYEQYF.

The rearrangement uses TRBV19 and TRBJ1-1; TRBD1 agrees at 12 bases. The germline gives CDR1 LNHDA, CDR2 SQIVND (reference sequence). V dropped 4 bases and J dropped 4; count of bases not matched to a gene: 1. This CDR3 is built from 14 residues. The CDR3 region is CASSRGQGATEAFF. CDR3 coding DNA: TGTGCCAGTAGTAGGGGACAGGGGGCCACTGAAGCTTTCTTT.

V gene TRBV28 combines with J gene TRBJ1-1; possible D gene TRBD1, 6 bases. This CDR3 is 17 amino acids long. Germline lookup yields CDR1 MDHEN and CDR2 SYDVKM. V lost 3 bases and J 0 bases, leaving 17 bases between the germline ends. CDR3 in DNA: TGTGCCAGCAGTTTTGGGACACTAGACTACATGAACACTGAAGCTTTCTTT. Translating it yields CASSFGTLDYMNTEAFF.

The rearrangement uses TRBV7-8 and TRBJ1-4, with D unclear. The V gene lost 3 bases and the J gene lost 0 bases, with 17 bases spanning the gap. Germline-derived CDR1 and CDR2 are SGHVS and FQNEAQ. The CDR3 spans 18 residues. The CDR3 DNA is TGTGCCAGCAGCTTTAATGTTCGTTTTCAGTCAACTAATGAAAAACTGTTTTTT. It translates to CASSFNVRFQSTNEKLFF.

The chain joins TRBV6-5 to TRBJ1-4; D perhaps matches TRBD1 (5 bases). The CDR3 is 15 residues long. CDR1 MNHEY and CDR2 SVGAGI come from the germline V gene. The ends were cut back, 8 bases at V and 5 bases at J, with 18 bases in the middle. CDR3 nucleotide sequence: TGTGCCAGCGGGGTAATGGGACTAGCAAATGAAAAACTGTTTTTT. Its translation: CASGVMGLANEKLFF.

The J gene is TRBJ2-7, the V gene TRBV15, with D perhaps matching TRBD2 (6 bases). The V gene's germline CDR1 is LNHNV and CDR2 YYDKDF (reference sequence). CDR3 length equals 16 residues. As DNA, the CDR3 is TGTGCCACCAGCAGAGATCGGTGGGGGGAGGAGACCGCTTCTCAGGTC. This encodes CATSRDRWGEETASQV.

The chain uses TRBV9 and TRBJ1-1, with unresolved D. Deletions cut 3 bases from V and 9 bases from J, with 18 bases between. The CDR3 has 14 amino acids. CDR1 SGDLS and CDR2 YYNGEE come from the germline V gene. Here the CDR3 reads CASSAPASSRQAFF. Here the CDR3 DNA reads TGTGCCAGCAGCGCCCCAGCGTCGTCTCGTCAAGCTTTCTTT.